This T cell receptor (beta chain) was observed in a study of T cells after yellow fever vaccination. Template-switching 5'RACE yielded the TCR cDNA; a universal primer site and UMIs were added in the process. TCRdb recomputed calls from the 5' RACE reads with MiXCR, one row per CDR3 protein. The sample carries 450,000 to 550,000 distinct CDR3 sequences, roughly 21% recorded once. Trimming cost V 3 bases and J 9 bases, with 18 bases left between them. Germline CDR1 SEHNR, CDR2 FQNEAQ (reference sequence). CDR3 length: 14 residues. The rearrangement uses TRBV7-9 and TRBJ2-7, with D possibly matching TRBD1 (7 bases). Sequencing was performed on PBMCs, taken 15 days after the yellow fever booster vaccination. This clonotype originated in a man aged 30-40 years who received the YFV17D yellow fever vaccine. Written as DNA, the CDR3 is TGTGCCAGCAGCTTGGACTACACCAGGGGGTTGCAGTACTTC. Residues: CASSLDYTRGLQYF.